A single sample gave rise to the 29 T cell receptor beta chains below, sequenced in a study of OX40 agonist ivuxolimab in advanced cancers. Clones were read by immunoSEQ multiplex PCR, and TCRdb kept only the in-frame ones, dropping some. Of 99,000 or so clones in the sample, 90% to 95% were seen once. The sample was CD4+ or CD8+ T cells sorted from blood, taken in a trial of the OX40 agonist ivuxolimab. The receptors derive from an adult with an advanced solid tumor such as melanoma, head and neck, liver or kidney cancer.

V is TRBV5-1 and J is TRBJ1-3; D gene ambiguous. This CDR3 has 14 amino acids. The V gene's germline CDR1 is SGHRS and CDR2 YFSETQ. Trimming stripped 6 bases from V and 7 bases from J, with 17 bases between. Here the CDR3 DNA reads TGCGCCAGCACGGAGAACCTATCGGGGAACACCATATATTTT. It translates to CASTENLSGNTIYF.

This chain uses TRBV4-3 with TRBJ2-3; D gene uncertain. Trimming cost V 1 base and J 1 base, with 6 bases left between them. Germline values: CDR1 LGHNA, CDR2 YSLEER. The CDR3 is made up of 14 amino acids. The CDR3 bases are TGCGCCAGCAGCCAAGGGCACGGCACAGATACGCAGTATTTT. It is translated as CASSQGHGTDTQYF.

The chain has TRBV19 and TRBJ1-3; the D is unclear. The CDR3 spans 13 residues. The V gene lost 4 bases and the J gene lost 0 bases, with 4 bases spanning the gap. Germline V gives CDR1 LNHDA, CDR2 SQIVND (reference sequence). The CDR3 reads CASSSVSGNTIYF. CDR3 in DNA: TGTGCCAGTAGTAGCGTCTCTGGAAACACCATATATTTT.

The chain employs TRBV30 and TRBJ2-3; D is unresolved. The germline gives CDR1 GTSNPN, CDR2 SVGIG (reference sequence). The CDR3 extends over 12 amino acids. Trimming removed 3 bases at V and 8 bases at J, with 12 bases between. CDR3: CAWSTTHITQYF. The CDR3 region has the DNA TGTGCCTGGAGCACAACCCATATTACGCAGTATTTT.

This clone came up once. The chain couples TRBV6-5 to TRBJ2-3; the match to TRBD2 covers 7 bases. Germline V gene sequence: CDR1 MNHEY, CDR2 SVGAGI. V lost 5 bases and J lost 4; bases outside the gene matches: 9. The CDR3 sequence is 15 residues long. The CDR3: CASSLSGVEPDTQYF. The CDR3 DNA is TGTGCCAGCAGTCTAAGCGGGGTCGAGCCAGATACGCAGTATTTT.

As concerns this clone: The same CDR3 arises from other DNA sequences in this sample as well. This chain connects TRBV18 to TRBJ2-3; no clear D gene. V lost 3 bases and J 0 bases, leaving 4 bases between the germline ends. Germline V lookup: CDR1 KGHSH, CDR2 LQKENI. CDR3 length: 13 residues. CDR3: CASSPPSTDTQYF. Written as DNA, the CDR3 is TGTGCCAGCTCACCCCCTAGCACAGATACGCAGTATTTT.

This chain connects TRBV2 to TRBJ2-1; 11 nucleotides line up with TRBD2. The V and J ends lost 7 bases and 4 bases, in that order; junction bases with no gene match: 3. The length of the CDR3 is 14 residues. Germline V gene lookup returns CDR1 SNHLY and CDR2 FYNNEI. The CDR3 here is CASMGTSGYNEQFF. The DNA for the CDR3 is TGTGCCAGCATGGGGACTAGCGGATACAATGAGCAGTTCTTC.

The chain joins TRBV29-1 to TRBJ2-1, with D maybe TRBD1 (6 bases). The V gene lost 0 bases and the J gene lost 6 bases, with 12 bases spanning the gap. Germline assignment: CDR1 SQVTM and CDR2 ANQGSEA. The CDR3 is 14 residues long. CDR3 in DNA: TGCAGCGTTGAAGAGCAGGGGCTGCGCAATGAGCAGTTCTTC. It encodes CSVEEQGLRNEQFF.

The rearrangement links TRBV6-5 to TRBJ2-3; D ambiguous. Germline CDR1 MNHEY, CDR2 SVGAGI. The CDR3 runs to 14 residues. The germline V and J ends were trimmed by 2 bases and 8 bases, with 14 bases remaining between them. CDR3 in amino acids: CASSYLGSARTQYF. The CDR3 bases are TGTGCCAGCAGTTACCTGGGGTCCGCCCGTACGCAGTATTTT.

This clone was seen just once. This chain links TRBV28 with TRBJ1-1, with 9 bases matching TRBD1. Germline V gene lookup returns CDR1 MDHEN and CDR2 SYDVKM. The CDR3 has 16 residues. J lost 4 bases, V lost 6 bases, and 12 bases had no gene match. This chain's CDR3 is CASSPPWGQGGTEAFF. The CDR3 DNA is TGTGCCAGCAGCCCCCCCTGGGGACAGGGAGGCACTGAAGCTTTCTTT.

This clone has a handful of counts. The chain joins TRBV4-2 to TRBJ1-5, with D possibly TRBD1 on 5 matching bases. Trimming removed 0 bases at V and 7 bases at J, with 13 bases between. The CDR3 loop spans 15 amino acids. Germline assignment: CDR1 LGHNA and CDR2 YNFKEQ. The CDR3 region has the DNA TGTGCCAGCAGCCAAGAGTCCAGGGAATTCCAGCCCCAGCATTTT. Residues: CASSQESREFQPQHF.

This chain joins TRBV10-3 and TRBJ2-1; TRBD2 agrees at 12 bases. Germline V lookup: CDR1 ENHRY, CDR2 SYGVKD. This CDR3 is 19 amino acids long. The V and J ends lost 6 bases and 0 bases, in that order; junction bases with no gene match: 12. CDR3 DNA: TGTGCCATCAGGCCGACTAGCGGGGGCCGAATTAGCTCCTACAATGAGCAGTTCTTC. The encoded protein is CAIRPTSGGRISSYNEQFF.

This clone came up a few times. As DNA, the CDR3 is TGTGCCTGGAGTGTAGGACCAGAAAGTAATCAGCCCCAGCATTTT. This sequence encodes CAWSVGPESNQPQHF. J is TRBJ1-5 and V is TRBV30, with D uncertain. The CDR3 runs to 15 residues. Trimming took 0 bases from V and 4 from J, leaving 13 bases between them. Per the germline V gene, CDR1 is GTSNPN and CDR2 is SVGIG (reference sequence). Together with reference TRBV30 and TRBJ1-5, the CDR3 gives the full variable domain: SQTIHQWPATLVQPVGSPLSLECTVEGTSNPNLYWYRQAAGRGLQLLFYSVGIGQISSEVPQNLSASRPQDRQFILSSKKLLLSDSGFYLCAWSVGPESNQPQHFGDGTRLSIL.

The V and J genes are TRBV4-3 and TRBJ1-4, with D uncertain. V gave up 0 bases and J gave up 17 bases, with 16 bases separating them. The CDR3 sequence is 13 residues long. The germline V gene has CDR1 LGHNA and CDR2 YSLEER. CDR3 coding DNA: TGCGCCAGCAGCCAAGATAGGGAACTTGTACTCTTTTTT. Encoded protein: CASSQDRELVLFF.

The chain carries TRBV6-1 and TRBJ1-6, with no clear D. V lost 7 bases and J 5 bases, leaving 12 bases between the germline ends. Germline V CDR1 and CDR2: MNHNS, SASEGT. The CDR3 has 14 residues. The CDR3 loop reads CASKVLGNNSPLHF. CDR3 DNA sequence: TGTGCCAGCAAGGTCTTAGGGAATAATTCACCCCTCCACTTT.

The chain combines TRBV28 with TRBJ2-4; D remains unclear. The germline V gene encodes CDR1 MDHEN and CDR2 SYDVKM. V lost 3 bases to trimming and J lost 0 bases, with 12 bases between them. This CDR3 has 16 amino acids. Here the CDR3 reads CASSFNSLVAKNIQYF. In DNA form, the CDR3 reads TGTGCCAGCAGTTTTAACTCCCTAGTAGCCAAAAACATTCAGTACTTC.

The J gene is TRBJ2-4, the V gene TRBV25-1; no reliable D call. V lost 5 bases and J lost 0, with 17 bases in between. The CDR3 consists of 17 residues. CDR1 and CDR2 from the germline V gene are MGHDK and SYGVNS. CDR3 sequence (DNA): TGTGCCAGCAGTCCCCACGGTAGGAGTCAAGCCAAAAACATTCAGTACTTC. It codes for CASSPHGRSQAKNIQYF.

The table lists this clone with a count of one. CDR3 bases: TGCGCCAGCAGCCAAGATCGGGGGGAGCAGTTCTTC. Translated: CASSQDRGEQFF. This rearrangement joins TRBV4-3 to TRBJ2-1; D might be TRBD2 (6 bases). Germline CDR1 is LGHNA and CDR2 is YSLEER. There are 12 residues in the CDR3. The V end lost 0 bases, the J end lost 10 bases, and 7 bases lay between the germline ends.

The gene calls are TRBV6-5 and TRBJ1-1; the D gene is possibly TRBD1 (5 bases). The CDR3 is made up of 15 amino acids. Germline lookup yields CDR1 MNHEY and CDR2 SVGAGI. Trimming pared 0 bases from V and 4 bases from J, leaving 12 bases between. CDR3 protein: CASSYSGVAGTEAFF. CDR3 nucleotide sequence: TGTGCCAGCAGTTACTCGGGGGTGGCGGGCACTGAAGCTTTCTTT.

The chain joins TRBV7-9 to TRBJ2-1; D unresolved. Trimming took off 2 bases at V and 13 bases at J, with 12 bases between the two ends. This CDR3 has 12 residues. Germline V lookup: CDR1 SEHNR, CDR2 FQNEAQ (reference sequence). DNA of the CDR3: TGTGCCAGCAGCTTACCGGGCCGAGGACAGTTCTTC. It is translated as CASSLPGRGQFF.

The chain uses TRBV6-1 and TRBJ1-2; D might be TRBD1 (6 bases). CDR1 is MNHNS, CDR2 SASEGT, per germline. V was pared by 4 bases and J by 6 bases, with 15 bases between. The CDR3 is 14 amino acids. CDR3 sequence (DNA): TGTGCCAGCAGTGTCTTACAGGGAGAGGATGGCTACACCTTC. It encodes CASSVLQGEDGYTF.

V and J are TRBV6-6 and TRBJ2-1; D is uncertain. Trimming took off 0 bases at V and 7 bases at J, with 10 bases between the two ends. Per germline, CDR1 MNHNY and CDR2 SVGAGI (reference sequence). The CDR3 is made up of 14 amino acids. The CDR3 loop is CASSYSVISNEQFF. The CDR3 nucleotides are TGTGCCAGCAGTTACTCCGTGATTTCGAATGAGCAGTTCTTC.

CDR3 protein: CSAGQGYGYTF. The CDR3 DNA sequence: TGCAGTGCCGGACAGGGCTATGGCTACACCTTC. The chain is built from TRBV20-1 and TRBJ1-2, with 8 nucleotides matching TRBD1. Germline-derived CDR1 and CDR2 are DFQATT and SNEGSKA (reference sequence). J was trimmed by 4 bases and V by 6 bases; bases with no gene match: 1. This CDR3 has 11 residues.

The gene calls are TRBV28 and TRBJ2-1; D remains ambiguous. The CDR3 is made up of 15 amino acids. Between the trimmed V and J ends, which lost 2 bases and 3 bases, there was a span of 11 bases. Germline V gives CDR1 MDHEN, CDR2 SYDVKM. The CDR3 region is CASSLVPGNYNEQFF. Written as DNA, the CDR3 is TGTGCCAGCAGTTTAGTCCCTGGAAACTACAATGAGCAGTTCTTC. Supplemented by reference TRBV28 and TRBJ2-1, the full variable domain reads DVKVTQSSRYLVKRTGEKVFLECVQDMDHENMFWYRQDPGLGLRLIYFSYDVKMKEKGDIPEGYSVSREKKERFSLILESASTNQTSMYLCASSLVPGNYNEQFFGPGTRLTVL.

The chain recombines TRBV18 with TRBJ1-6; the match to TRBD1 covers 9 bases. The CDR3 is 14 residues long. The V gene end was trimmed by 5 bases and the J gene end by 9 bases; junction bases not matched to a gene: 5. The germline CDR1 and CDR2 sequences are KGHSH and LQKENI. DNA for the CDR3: TGTGCCAGCTCAGCAACAGGGGGCCCTTCACCCCTCCACTTT. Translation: CASSATGGPSPLHF.

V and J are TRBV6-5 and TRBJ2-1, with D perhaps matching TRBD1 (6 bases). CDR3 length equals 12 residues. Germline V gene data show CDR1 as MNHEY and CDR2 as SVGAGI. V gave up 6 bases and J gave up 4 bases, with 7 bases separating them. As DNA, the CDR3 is TGTGCCAGCAGGACAGGATACAATGAGCAGTTCTTC. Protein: CASRTGYNEQFF.

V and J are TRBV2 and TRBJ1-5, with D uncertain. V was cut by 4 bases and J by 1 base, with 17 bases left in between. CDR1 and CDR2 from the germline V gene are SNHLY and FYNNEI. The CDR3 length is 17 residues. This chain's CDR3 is CASSAHHPNFSNQPQHF. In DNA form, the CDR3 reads TGTGCCAGCAGTGCCCATCACCCGAACTTCAGCAATCAGCCCCAGCATTTT.

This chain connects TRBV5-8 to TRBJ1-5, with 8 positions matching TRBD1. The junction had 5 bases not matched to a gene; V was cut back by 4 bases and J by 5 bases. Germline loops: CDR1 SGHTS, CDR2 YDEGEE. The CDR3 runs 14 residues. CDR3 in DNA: TGTGCCAGCAGCGGACAGGGATTTGATCAGCCCCAGCATTTT. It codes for CASSGQGFDQPQHF.

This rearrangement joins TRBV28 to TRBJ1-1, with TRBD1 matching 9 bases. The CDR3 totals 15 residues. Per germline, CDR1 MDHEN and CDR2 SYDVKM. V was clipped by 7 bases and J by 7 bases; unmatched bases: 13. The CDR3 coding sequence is TGTGCCAGCACCTTACAGGGGGCCGGAAGTGGTGAAGCTTTCTTT. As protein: CASTLQGAGSGEAFF.